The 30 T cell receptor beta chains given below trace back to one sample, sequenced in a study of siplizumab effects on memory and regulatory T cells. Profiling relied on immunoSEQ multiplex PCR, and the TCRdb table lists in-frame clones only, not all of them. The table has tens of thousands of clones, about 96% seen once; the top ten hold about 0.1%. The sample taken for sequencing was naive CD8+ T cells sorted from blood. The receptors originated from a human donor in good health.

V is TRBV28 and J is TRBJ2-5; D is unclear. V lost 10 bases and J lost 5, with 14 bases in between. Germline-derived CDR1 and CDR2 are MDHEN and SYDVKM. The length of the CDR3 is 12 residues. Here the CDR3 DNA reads TGTGCCACCAAACGGTGGCTGGAGACCCAGTACTTC. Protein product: CATKRWLETQYF.

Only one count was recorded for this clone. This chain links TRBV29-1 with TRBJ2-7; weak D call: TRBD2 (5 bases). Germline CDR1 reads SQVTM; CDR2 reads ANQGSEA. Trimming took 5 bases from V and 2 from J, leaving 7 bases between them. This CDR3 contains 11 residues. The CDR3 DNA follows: TGCAGCGTTCGTAGCGCCTACGAGCAGTACTTC. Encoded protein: CSVRSAYEQYF.

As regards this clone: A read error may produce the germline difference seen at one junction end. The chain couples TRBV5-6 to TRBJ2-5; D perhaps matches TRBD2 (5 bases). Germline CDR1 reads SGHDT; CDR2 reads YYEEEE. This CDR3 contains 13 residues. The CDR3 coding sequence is TGTGCCAGCAGCTTGGATTCCCCCGAACCGACTAACTTC. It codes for CASSLDSPEPTNF.

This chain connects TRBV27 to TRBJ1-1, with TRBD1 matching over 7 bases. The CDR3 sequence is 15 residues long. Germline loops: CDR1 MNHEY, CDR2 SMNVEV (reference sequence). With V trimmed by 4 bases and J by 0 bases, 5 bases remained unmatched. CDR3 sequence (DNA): TGTGCCAGCAGTTCCTTACAGGGGTTGAACACTGAAGCTTTCTTT. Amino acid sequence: CASSSLQGLNTEAFF.

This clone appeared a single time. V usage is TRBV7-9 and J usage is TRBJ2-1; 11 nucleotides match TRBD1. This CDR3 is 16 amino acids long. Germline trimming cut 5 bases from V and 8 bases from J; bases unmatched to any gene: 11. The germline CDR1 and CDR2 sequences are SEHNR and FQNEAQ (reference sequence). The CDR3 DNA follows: TGTGCCAGCAGCCCAACCTCGGACAGGGGGCTCGATGAGCAGTTCTTC. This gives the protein CASSPTSDRGLDEQFF. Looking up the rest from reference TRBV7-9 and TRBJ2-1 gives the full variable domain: DTGVSQNPRHKITKRGQNVTFRCDPISEHNRLYWYRQTLGQGPEFLTYFQNEAQLEKSRLLSDRFSAERPKGSFSTLEIQRTEQGDSAMYLCASSPTSDRGLDEQFFGPGTRLTVL.

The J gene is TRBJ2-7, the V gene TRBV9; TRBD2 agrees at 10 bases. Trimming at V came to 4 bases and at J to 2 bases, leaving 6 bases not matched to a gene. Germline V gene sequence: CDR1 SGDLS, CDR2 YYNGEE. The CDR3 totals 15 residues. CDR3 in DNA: TGTGCCAGCAGCCTTTTTAGCGGGGGGACCTACGAGCAGTACTTC. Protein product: CASSLFSGGTYEQYF.

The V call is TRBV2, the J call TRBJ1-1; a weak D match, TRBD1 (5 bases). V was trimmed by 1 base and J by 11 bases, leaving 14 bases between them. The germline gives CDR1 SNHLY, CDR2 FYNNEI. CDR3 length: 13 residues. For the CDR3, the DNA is TGTGCCAGCAGTGAAGGAGCAGGGTTGAGTGCTTTCTTT. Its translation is CASSEGAGLSAFF.

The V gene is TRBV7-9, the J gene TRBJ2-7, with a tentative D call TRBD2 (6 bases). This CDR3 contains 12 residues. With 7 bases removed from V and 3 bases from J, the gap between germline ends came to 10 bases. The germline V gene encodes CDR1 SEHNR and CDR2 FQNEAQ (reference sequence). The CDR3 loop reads CASIGSGYEQYF. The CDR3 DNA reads TGTGCCAGCATCGGTAGCGGCTACGAGCAGTACTTC.

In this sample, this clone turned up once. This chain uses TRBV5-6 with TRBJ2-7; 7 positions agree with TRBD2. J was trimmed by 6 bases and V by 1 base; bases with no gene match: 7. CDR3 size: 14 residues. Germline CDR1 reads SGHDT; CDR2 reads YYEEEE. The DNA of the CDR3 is TGTGCCAGCAGCTTGAGCGGGGTACCACTCGAGCAGTACTTC. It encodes CASSLSGVPLEQYF.

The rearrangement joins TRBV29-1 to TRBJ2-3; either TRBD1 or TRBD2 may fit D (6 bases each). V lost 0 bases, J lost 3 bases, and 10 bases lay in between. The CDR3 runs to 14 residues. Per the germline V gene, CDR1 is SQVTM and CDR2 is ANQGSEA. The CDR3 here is CSVEDGGGTDTQYF. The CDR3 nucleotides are TGCAGCGTTGAAGATGGAGGGGGTACAGATACGCAGTATTTT.

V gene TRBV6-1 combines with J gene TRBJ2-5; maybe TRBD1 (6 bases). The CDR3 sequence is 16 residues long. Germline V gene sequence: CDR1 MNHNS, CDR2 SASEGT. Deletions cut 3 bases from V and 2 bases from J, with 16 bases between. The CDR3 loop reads CASSEPLTGGQETQYF. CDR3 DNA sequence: TGTGCCAGCAGTGAGCCCCTGACAGGCGGGCAAGAGACCCAGTACTTC.

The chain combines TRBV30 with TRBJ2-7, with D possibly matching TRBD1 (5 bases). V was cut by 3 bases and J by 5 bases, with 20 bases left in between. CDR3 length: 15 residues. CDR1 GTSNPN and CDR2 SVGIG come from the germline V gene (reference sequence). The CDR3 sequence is CAWSPTPQGRNEQYF. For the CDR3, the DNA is TGTGCCTGGAGCCCCACCCCGCAGGGAAGAAACGAGCAGTACTTC.

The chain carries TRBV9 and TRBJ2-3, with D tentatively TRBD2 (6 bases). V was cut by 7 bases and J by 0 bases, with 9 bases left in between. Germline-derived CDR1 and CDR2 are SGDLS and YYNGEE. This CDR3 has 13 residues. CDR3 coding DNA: TGTGCCAGCGATAGCGGTAGCACAGATACGCAGTATTTT. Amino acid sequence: CASDSGSTDTQYF.

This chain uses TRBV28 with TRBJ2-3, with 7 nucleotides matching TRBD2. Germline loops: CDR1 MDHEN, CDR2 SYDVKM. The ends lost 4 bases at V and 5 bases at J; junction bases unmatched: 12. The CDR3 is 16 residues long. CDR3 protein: CASSSTRAGIVDTQYF. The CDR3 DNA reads TGTGCCAGCAGTTCAACTAGAGCGGGGATTGTAGATACGCAGTATTTT.

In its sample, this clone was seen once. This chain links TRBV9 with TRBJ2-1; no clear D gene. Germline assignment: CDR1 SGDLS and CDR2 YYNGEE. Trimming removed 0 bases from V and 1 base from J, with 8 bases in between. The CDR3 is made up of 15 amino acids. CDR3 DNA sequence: TGTGCCAGCAGCGTAGGGATTTCTTCCTACAATGAGCAGTTCTTC. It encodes CASSVGISSYNEQFF.

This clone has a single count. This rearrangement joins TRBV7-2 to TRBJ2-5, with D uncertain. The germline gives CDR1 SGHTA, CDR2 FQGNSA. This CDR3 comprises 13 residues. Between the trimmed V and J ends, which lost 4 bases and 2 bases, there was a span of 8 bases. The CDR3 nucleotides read TGTGCCAGCAGCTCGGCTGGGCAAGAGACCCAGTACTTC. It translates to CASSSAGQETQYF.

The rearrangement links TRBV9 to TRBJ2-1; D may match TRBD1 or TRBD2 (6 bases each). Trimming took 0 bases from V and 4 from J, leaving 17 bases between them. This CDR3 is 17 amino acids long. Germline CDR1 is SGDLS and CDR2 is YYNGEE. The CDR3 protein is CASSVGGGLGVYNEQFF. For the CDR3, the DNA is TGTGCCAGCAGCGTAGGAGGGGGGCTGGGGGTATACAATGAGCAGTTCTTC.

The CDR3 region has the DNA TGTGCCAGCAGTTTATCCCTACAGGGACTTTCCTACGAGCAGTACTTC. This gives the protein CASSLSLQGLSYEQYF. V and J are TRBV27 and TRBJ2-7; D may be TRBD1 or TRBD2 (6 bases each). V dropped 0 bases and J dropped 1 base, with 13 bases sitting between them. Germline values: CDR1 MNHEY, CDR2 SMNVEV (reference sequence). The length of the CDR3 is 16 residues.

CDR3 in amino acids: CASSQSSYNEQFF. As DNA, the CDR3 is TGTGCCAGCAGTCAGAGCTCCTACAATGAGCAGTTCTTC. This chain connects TRBV6-1 to TRBJ2-1; D not certain. V was pared by 5 bases and J by 0 bases, with 5 bases between. The germline V gene encodes CDR1 MNHNS and CDR2 SASEGT. The CDR3 is made up of 13 amino acids.

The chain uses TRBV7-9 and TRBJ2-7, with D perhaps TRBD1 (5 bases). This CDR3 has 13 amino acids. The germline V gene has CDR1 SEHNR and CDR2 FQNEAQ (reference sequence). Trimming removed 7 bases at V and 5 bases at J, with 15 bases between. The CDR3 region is CASTAGIFNEQYF. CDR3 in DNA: TGTGCCAGCACGGCAGGGATTTTCAACGAGCAGTACTTC.

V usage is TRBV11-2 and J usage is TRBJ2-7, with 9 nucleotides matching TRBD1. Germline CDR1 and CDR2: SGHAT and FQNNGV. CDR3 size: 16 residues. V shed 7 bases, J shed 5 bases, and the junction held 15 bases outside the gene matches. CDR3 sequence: CASNPRPRDRVDEQYF. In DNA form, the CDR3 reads TGTGCCAGCAACCCTAGGCCCCGGGACAGGGTCGACGAGCAGTACTTC.

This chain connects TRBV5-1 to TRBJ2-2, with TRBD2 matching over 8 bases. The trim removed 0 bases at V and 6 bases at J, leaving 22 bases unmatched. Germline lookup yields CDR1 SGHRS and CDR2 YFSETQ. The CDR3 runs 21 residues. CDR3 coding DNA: TGCGCCAGCAGCTTGGGGATTAAACTAGCGGAAACCCAACCCTCAGCCGGGGAGCTGTTTTTT. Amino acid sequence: CASSLGIKLAETQPSAGELFF. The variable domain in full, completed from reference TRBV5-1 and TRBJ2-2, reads KAGVTQTPRYLIKTRGQQVTLSCSPISGHRSVSWYQQTPGQGLQFLFEYFSETQRNKGNFPGRFSGRQFSNSRSEMNVSTLELGDSALYLCASSLGIKLAETQPSAGELFFGEGSRLTVL.

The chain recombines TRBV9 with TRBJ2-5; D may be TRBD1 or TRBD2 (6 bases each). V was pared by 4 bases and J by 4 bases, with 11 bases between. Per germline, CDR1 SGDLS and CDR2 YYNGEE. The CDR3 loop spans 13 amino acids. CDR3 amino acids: CASSPRGAETQYF. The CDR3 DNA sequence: TGTGCCAGCAGCCCAAGGGGGGCAGAGACCCAGTACTTC.

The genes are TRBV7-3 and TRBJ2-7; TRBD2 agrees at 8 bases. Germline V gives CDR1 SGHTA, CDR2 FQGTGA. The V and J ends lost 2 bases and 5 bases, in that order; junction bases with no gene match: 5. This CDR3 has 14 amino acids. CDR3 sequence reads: CASSLAGGLHEQYF. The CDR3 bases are TGTGCCAGCAGCTTAGCGGGGGGTCTACACGAGCAGTACTTC.

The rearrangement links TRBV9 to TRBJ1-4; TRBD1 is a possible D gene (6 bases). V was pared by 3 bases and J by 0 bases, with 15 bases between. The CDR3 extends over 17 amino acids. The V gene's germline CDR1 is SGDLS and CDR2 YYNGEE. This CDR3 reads CASSGGGGEATNEKLFF. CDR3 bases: TGTGCCAGCAGCGGAGGGGGAGGTGAGGCAACTAATGAAAAACTGTTTTTT. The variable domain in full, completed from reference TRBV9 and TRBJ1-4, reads DSGVTQTPKHLITATGQRVTLRCSPRSGDLSVYWYQQSLDQGLQFLIQYYNGEERAKGNILERFSAQQFPDLHSELNLSSLELGDSALYFCASSGGGGEATNEKLFFGSGTQLSVL.

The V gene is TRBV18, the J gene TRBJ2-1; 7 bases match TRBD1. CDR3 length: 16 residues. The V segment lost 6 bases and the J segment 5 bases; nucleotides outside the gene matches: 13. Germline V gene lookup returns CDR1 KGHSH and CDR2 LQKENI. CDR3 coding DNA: TGTGCCAGCTCCCCCGCTCTGACAGGGATGAACAATGAGCAGTTCTTC. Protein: CASSPALTGMNNEQFF. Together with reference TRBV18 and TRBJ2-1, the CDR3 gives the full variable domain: NAGVMQNPRHLVRRRGQEARLRCSPMKGHSHVYWYRQLPEEGLKFMVYLQKENIIDESGMPKERFSAEFPKEGPSILRIQQVVRGDSAAYFCASSPALTGMNNEQFFGPGTRLTVL.

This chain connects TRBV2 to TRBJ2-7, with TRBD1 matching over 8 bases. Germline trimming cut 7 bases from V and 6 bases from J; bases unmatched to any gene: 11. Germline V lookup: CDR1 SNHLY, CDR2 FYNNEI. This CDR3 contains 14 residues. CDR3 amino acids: CASILTQGASEQYF. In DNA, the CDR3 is TGTGCCAGCATTTTGACTCAGGGGGCAAGCGAGCAGTACTTC.

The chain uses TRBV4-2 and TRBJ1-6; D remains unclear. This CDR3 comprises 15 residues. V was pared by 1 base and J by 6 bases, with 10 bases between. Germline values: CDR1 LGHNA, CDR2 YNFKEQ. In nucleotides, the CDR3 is TGTGCCAGCAGCCAAGTTTACTCTGGTAATTCACCCCTCCACTTT. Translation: CASSQVYSGNSPLHF.

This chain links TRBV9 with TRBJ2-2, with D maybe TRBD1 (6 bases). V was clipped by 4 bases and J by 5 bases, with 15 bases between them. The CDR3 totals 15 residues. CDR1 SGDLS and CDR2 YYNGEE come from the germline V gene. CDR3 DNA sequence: TGTGCCAGCAGCTCCCGGGACAAACCGACCGGGGAGCTGTTTTTT. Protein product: CASSSRDKPTGELFF.

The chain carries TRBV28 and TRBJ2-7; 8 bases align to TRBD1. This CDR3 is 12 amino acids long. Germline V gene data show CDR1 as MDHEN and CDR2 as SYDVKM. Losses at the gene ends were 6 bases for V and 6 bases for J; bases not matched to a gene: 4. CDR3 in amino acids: CASRQGAGEQYF. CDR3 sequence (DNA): TGTGCCAGCAGGCAGGGGGCGGGCGAGCAGTACTTC.